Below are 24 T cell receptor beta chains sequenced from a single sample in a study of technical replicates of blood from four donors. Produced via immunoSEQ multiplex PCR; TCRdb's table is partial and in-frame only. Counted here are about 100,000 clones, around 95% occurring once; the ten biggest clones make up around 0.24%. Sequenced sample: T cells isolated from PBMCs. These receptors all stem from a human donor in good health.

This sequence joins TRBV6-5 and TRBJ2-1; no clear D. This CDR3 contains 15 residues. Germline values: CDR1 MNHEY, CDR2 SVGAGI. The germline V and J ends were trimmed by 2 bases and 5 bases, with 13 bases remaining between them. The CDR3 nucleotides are TGTGCCAGCAGTTACGGGCAGCTTAGAAACAATGAGCAGTTCTTC. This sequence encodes CASSYGQLRNNEQFF.

The CDR3 DNA is TGTGCCACCAGCGCAACAGGCTACGGATTGAACACTGAAGCTTTCTTT. Translating it yields CATSATGYGLNTEAFF. This chain connects TRBV15 to TRBJ1-1, with D maybe TRBD1 (5 bases). The CDR3 is made up of 16 amino acids. The V end lost 5 bases, the J end lost 0 bases, and 16 bases lay between the germline ends. CDR1 is LNHNV and CDR2 is YYDKDF in the germline V gene (reference sequence).

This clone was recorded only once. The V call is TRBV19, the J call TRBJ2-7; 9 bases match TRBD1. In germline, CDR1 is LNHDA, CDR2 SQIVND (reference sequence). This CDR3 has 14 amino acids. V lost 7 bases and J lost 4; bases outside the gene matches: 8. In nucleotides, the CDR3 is TGTGCCAGTACTCCGGGACAGGGTTATTACGAGCAGTACTTC. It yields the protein CASTPGQGYYEQYF.

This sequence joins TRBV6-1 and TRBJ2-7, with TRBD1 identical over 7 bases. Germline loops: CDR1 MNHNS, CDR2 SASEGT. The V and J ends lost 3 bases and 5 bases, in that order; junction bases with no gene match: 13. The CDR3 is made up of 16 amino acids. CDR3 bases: TGTGCCAGCAGTGAGGGCAGGGGGTTGCGGAGCCACGAGCAGTACTTC. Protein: CASSEGRGLRSHEQYF.

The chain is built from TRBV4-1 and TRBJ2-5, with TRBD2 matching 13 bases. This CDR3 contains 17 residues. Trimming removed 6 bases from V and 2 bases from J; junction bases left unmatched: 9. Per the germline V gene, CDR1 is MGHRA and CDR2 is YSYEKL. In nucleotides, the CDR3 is TGCGCCAGCAGGGAGGAGGGACTAGCGGGACCGCAAGAGACCCAGTACTTC. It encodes CASREEGLAGPQETQYF.

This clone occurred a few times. In DNA form, the CDR3 reads TGTGCCAGCAGCTGGACGGGGTGGAATCAGCCCCAGCATTTT. Protein product: CASSWTGWNQPQHF. The gene calls are TRBV5-8 and TRBJ1-5; D remains ambiguous. The germline V and J ends were trimmed by 3 bases and 4 bases, with 11 bases remaining between them. The CDR3 extends over 14 amino acids. In germline, CDR1 is SGHTS, CDR2 YDEGEE.

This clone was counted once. In nucleotides, the CDR3 is TGTGCCAGCAGCCCAACGCCGACAGGGCAACCTGGAAACACCATATATTTT. Residues: CASSPTPTGQPGNTIYF. The J gene is TRBJ1-3, the V gene TRBV5-5; 7 nucleotides align to TRBD1. The V and J ends lost 4 bases and 2 bases, in that order; junction bases with no gene match: 12. This CDR3 has 17 amino acids. The germline V gene has CDR1 SGHKS and CDR2 YYEKEE (reference sequence).

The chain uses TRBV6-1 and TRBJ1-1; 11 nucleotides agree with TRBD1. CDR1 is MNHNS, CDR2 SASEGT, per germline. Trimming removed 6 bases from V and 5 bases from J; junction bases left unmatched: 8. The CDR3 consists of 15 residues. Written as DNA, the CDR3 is TGTGCCAGCAGCACAGGGACAGGGGGGGGTACTGAAGCTTTCTTT. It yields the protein CASSTGTGGGTEAFF.

The CDR3 region has the DNA TGTGCCAGCAGTGCGCTAGCATCAGATACGCAGTATTTT. Its translation: CASSALASDTQYF. The chain employs TRBV2 and TRBJ2-3; D might be TRBD2 (5 bases). The ends were cut back, 4 bases at V and 4 bases at J, with 9 bases in the middle. The CDR3 totals 13 residues. Per the germline V gene, CDR1 is SNHLY and CDR2 is FYNNEI. The full variable domain, with the rest looked up from reference TRBV2 and TRBJ2-3, is EPEVTQTPSHQVTQMGQEVILRCVPISNHLYFYWYRQILGQKVEFLVSFYNNEISEKSEIFDDQFSVERPDGSNFTLKIRSTKLEDSAMYFCASSALASDTQYFGPGTRLTVL.

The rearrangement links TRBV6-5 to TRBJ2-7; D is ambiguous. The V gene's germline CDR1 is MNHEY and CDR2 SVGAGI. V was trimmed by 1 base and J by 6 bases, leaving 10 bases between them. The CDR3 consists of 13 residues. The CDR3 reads CASSYFGFSEQYF. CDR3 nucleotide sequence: TGTGCCAGCAGTTACTTCGGGTTTTCCGAGCAGTACTTC.

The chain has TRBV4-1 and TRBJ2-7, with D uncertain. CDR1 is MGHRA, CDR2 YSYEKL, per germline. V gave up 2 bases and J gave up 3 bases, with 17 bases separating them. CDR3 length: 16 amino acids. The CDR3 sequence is CASSQNPHPTYYEQYF. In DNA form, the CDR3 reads TGCGCCAGCAGCCAAAACCCCCATCCCACTTACTACGAGCAGTACTTC.

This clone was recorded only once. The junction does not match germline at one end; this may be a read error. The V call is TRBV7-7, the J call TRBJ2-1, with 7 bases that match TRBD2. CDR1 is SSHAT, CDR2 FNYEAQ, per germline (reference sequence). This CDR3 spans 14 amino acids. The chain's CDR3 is CASSAMGTTHEQFF. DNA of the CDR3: TGTGCTAGCAGCGCTATGGGGACTACCCATGAGCAGTTCTTC.

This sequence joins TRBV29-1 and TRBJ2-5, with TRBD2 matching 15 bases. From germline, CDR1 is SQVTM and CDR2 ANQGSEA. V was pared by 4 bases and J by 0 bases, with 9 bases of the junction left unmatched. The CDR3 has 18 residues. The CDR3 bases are TGCAGCGTTGCGGGACTAGCGGGGGGCGCGACTAACCAAGAGACCCAGTACTTC. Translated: CSVAGLAGGATNQETQYF.

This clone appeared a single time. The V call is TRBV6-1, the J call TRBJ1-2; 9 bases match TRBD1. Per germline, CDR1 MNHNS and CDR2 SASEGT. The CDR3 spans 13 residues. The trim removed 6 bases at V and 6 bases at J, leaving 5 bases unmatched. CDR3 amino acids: CASRQQGANGYTF. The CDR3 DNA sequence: TGTGCCAGCAGGCAACAGGGGGCGAATGGCTACACCTTC.

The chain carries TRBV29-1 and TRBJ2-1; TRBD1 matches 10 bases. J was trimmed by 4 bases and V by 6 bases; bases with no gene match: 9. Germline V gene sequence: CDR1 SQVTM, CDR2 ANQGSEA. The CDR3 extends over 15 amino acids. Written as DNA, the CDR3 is TGCAGCGTCAACCCGGGACAGGGGAGGTACAATGAGCAGTTCTTC. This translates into CSVNPGQGRYNEQFF.

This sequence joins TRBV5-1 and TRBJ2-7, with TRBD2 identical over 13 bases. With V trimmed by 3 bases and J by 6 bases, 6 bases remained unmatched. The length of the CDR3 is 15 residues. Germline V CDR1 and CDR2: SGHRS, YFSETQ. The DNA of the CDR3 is TGCGCCAGCAGCTCAATCGGGACTAGCGGGATCGAGCAGTACTTC. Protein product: CASSSIGTSGIEQYF. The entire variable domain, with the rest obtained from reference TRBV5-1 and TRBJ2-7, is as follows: KAGVTQTPRYLIKTRGQQVTLSCSPISGHRSVSWYQQTPGQGLQFLFEYFSETQRNKGNFPGRFSGRQFSNSRSEMNVSTLELGDSALYLCASSSIGTSGIEQYFGPGTRLTVT.

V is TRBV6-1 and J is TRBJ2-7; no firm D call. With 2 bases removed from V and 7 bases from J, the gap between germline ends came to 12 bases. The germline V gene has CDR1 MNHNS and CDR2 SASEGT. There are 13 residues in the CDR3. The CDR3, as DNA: TGTGCCAGCAGTGAATTTGGGCCATTAGAGCAGTACTTC. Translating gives CASSEFGPLEQYF.

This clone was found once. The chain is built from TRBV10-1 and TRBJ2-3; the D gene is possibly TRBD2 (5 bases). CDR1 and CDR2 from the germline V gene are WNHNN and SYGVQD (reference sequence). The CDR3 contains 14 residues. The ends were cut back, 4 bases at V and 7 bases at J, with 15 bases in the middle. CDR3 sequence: CASSGGSGLNTQYF. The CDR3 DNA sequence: TGCGCCAGCAGTGGAGGGTCCGGGCTCAATACGCAGTATTTT.

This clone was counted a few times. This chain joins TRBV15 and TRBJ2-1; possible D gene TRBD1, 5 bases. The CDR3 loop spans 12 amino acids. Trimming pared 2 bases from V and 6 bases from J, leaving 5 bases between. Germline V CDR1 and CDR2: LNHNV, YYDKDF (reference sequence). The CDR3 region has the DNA TGTGCCACCAGCAGACAGGGCAATGAGCAGTTCTTC. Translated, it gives CATSRQGNEQFF.

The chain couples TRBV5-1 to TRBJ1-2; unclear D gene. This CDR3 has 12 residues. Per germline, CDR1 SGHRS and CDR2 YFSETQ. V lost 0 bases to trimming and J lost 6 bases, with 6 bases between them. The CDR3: CASSLESHGYTF. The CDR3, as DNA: TGCGCCAGCAGCTTGGAAAGCCATGGCTACACCTTC.

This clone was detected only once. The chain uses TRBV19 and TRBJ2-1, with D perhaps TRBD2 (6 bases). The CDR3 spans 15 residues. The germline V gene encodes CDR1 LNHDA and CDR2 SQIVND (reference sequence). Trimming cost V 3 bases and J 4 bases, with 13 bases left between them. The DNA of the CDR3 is TGTGCCAGTAGTATCGGGGGAAACATATACAATGAGCAGTTCTTC. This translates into CASSIGGNIYNEQFF. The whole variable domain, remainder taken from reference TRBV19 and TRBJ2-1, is DGGITQSPKYLFRKEGQNVTLSCEQNLNHDAMYWYRQDPGQGLRLIYYSQIVNDFQKGDIAEGYSVSREKKESFPLTVTSAQKNPTAFYLCASSIGGNIYNEQFFGPGTRLTVL.

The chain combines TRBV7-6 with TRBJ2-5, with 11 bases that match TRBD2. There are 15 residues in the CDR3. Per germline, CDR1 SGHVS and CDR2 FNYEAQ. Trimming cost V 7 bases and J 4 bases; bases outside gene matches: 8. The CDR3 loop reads CASTVTSGETETQYF. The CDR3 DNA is TGTGCCAGCACCGTGACTAGCGGGGAGACAGAGACCCAGTACTTC.

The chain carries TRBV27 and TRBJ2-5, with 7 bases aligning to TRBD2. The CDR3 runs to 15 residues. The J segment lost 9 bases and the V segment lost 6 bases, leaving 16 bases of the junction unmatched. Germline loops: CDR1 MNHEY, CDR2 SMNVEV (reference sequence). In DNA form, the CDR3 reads TGTGCCAGCAGCCGTCTAGCGGATCCCCTGGGAGCCCAGTACTTC. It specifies CASSRLADPLGAQYF.

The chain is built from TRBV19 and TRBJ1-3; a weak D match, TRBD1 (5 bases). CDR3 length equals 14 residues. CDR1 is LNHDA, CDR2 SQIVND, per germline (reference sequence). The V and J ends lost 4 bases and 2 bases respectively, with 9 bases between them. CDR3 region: CASSRQLPGNTIYF. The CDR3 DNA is TGTGCCAGTAGTAGACAGCTCCCTGGAAACACCATATATTTT.